This record concerns one T cell receptor (beta chain) sequence. Its antigen is currently unknown. This sample was included in a study of CXCR3-negative and CXCR3-positive naive CD8 T cells. Study-wide background: Overall TRB read output was around 130 million, and each library contained about 1.5 +/- 0.3 million reads. Study-wide results and caveats: The TRBV-TRBJ usage of naive CXCR3-negative and CXCR3-positive cells was similar, but that of memory cells differed.

The study made its TRB cDNA libraries by 5' RACE, adding UMI labels. TCRdb reanalyzed the 5' RACE reads, giving one entry per CDR3 protein sequence and no DNA. This sample contains 100,000 to 150,000 distinct CDR3 sequences. The germline V gene encodes CDR1 DFQATT and CDR2 SNEGSKA (reference sequence). The CDR3 spans 15 residues. Researchers sorted about 300,000 cells of each CD8+ T cell subset in triplicate. Phenotypically, naive CD8+ T cells corresponded to CD45RO-CCR7+CD27+CD95-. V and J are TRBV20-1 and TRBJ2-3; the D call from TCRdb, TRBD2, cannot be confirmed without DNA. The receptor's source is a human donor in good health. Some clones in this sample may be carry-over from other donors' samples. The specimen was naive CXCR3- CD8+ T cells from blood. Sample subset: CD45RO-CCR7+CD27+CD95- naive CD8+ T cells lacking CXCR3 (TNR3-). CDR3 amino acids: CSARRGLAGGDTQYF.